These 6 T cell receptor beta chains share one sample of origin, sequenced in a study of blood T cell repertoires in COVID-19. Data came from immunoSEQ multiplex PCR; TCRdb stores just in-frame clones and leaves some out. The sample holds tens of thousands of clones, less than 85% seen once. Sequencing was performed on peripheral blood. Receptors were obtained from a man in his sixties or seventies with active COVID-19.

CDR3 protein: CASSFTARGGYTF. The CDR3 nucleotides are TGTGCCAGCAGCTTTACGGCCCGAGGTGGCTACACCTTC. The chain has TRBV7-2 and TRBJ1-2; D ambiguous. From germline, CDR1 is SGHTA and CDR2 FQGNSA. The CDR3 runs to 13 residues. Trimming pared 3 bases from V and 7 bases from J, leaving 12 bases between. The complete variable domain, with remaining parts taken from reference TRBV7-2 and TRBJ1-2, reads GAGVSQSPSNKVTEKGKDVELRCDPISGHTALYWYRQSLGQGLEFLIYFQGNSAPDKSGLPSDRFSAERTGGSVSTLTIQRTQQEDSAVYLCASSFTARGGYTFGSGTRLTVV.

V gene TRBV18 combines with J gene TRBJ2-3; TRBD2 matches 12 bases. The CDR3 is 18 amino acids. The germline CDR1 and CDR2 sequences are KGHSH and LQKENI. J gave up 1 base and V 2 bases, and 7 bases lay outside the gene matches. CDR3: CASSPKLAGGLGTDTQYF. The CDR3 DNA reads TGTGCCAGCTCACCAAAGCTAGCGGGAGGGCTAGGCACAGATACGCAGTATTTT.

This clone came up a few times. The chain combines TRBV7-9 with TRBJ2-5, with D perhaps TRBD1 (6 bases). The germline V and J ends were trimmed by 4 bases and 0 bases, with 12 bases remaining between them. CDR1 is SEHNR and CDR2 is FQNEAQ in the germline V gene (reference sequence). The CDR3 length is 15 residues. In DNA form, the CDR3 reads TGTGCCAGCAGCTCACCGCAGGGGAACCAAGAGACCCAGTACTTC. As protein: CASSSPQGNQETQYF.

The V call is TRBV11-3, the J call TRBJ2-1; 11 positions match TRBD2. V shed 5 bases and J 4 bases; nucleotides not matched to a gene: 4. Per the germline V gene, CDR1 is SGHNT and CDR2 is YENEEA. The CDR3 totals 15 residues. In nucleotides, the CDR3 is TGTGCCAGCAGCAAGGGACTAGCGGTGTACAATGAGCAGTTCTTC. Amino acid sequence: CASSKGLAVYNEQFF.

The J gene is TRBJ2-5, the V gene TRBV2, with TRBD1 identical over 7 bases. The CDR3 length is 14 residues. V gave up 6 bases and J gave up 2 bases; unmatched junction bases: 6. The germline V gene encodes CDR1 SNHLY and CDR2 FYNNEI. CDR3 loop: CASRKDRVQETQYF. In DNA, the CDR3 is TGTGCCAGCAGGAAAGACAGGGTTCAAGAGACCCAGTACTTC.

This clone was counted between two and nine times. The rearrangement uses TRBV7-2 and TRBJ2-3; 10 nucleotides line up with TRBD2. The junction had 1 base not matched to a gene; V was cut back by 2 bases and J by 2 bases. Germline assignment: CDR1 SGHTA and CDR2 FQGNSA. The length of the CDR3 is 15 residues. The CDR3 loop reads CASSLTSGVTDTQYF. The CDR3 DNA reads as TGTGCCAGCAGCTTAACTAGCGGGGTCACAGATACGCAGTATTTT.